One and the same sample provided the 31 T cell receptor beta chains below, sequenced in a study of T-cell reconstitution after alpha-beta-depleted transplantation in children. Unique molecular identifiers were used in preparing the TCRbeta library. Each CDR3 protein is one row after TCRdb ran MiXCR on the PCR reads. The table shows 250,000 to 400,000 distinct CDR3 sequences, with approximately 23% occurring only once. Sequences were derived from PBMCs, mostly from graft donor cells, sampled 180 days after TCRalphabeta/CD19-depleted stem cell transplant. The receptors originated from a male patient under 18 who had a stem cell transplant for acute lymphoblastic leukemia, so the T cells may come from the graft donor.

J is TRBJ1-1 and V is TRBV6-5; the D is unclear. Germline CDR1 MNHEY, CDR2 SVGAGI. V lost 8 bases, J lost 8 bases, and 9 bases lay in between. The CDR3 totals 10 residues. CDR3 coding DNA: TGTGCCAGCGGTGAATTGGAAGCTTTCTTT. Translation: CASGELEAFF.

The gene calls are TRBV27 and TRBJ2-2; D is ambiguous. The V gene's germline CDR1 is MNHEY and CDR2 SMNVEV (reference sequence). V shed 3 bases and J shed 6 bases, with 11 bases lying between them. There are 14 residues in the CDR3. The CDR3 is CASSFSSIAGELFF. CDR3 coding DNA: TGTGCCAGCAGTTTCTCCTCGATAGCCGGGGAGCTGTTTTTT.

This clonotype occurred a few times. The CDR3 loop reads CASSLRAYNEQFF. CDR3 in DNA: TGTGCCAGCAGCCTGAGGGCCTACAATGAGCAGTTCTTC. The chain is built from TRBV6-2 or TRBV6-3 and TRBJ2-1; possibly TRBD2 for D (5 bases). With 6 bases removed from V and 2 bases from J, the gap between germline ends came to 8 bases. There are 13 residues in the CDR3. Looked up from germline, CDR1 is MNHEY and CDR2 is SVGEGT.

This clonotype turned up a few times. V and J are TRBV4-1 and TRBJ2-2; D remains ambiguous. Germline CDR1 MGHRA, CDR2 YSYEKL. The CDR3 extends over 14 amino acids. V was pared by 1 base and J by 5 bases, with 8 bases between. The CDR3 reads CASSQGPGTGELFF. In DNA, the CDR3 is TGCGCCAGCAGCCAAGGCCCCGGGACCGGGGAGCTGTTTTTT.

This sequence joins TRBV29-1 and TRBJ2-7, with D unclear. Trimming removed 5 bases at V and 0 bases at J, with 14 bases between. The CDR3 totals 14 residues. From germline, CDR1 is SQVTM and CDR2 ANQGSEA. The CDR3 DNA is TGCAGCGTTTGGTCCTCGACACGCTCCTACGAGCAGTACTTC. Translating it yields CSVWSSTRSYEQYF.

At least ten counts were recorded for this clonotype. This chain links TRBV7-6 with TRBJ2-7, with D hard to call. Germline CDR1 reads SGHVS; CDR2 reads FNYEAQ. CDR3 length equals 15 residues. Trimming stripped 5 bases from V and 0 bases from J, with 14 bases between. The chain's CDR3 is CASSLTDTSSYEQYF. The CDR3 nucleotides read TGTGCCAGCAGCCTGACCGACACCAGCTCCTACGAGCAGTACTTC.

This chain uses TRBV29-1 with TRBJ1-2, with TRBD1 matching 8 bases. The CDR3 covers 14 residues. V was pared by 0 bases and J by 7 bases, with 7 bases of the junction left unmatched. CDR1 is SQVTM and CDR2 is ANQGSEA in the germline V gene. The CDR3, as DNA: TGCAGCGTTGAAGAGGGCAGGGGGCGAGCTGGCTACACCTTC. Residues: CSVEEGRGRAGYTF.

In this sample, this clonotype turned up many times. In nucleotides, the CDR3 is TGTGCCATTTCACGACTAGCGGGAGATGAGACCCAGTACTTC. Translated, it gives CAISRLAGDETQYF. The J gene is TRBJ2-5, the V gene TRBV10-3; 12 bases match TRBD2. V was clipped by 9 bases and J by 5 bases; unmatched bases: 7. This CDR3 spans 14 amino acids. CDR1 is ENHRY and CDR2 is SYGVKD in the germline V gene.

This chain joins TRBV29-1 and TRBJ2-3, with D possibly TRBD1 on 6 matching bases. The CDR3 is made up of 10 amino acids. V gave up 8 bases and J gave up 6 bases, with 9 bases separating them. Germline loops: CDR1 SQVTM, CDR2 ANQGSEA. CDR3 protein: CSMDSDTQYF. The DNA of the CDR3 is TGCAGCATGGACAGCGATACGCAGTATTTT.

This rearrangement joins TRBV19 to TRBJ2-7; TRBD1 is a possible D gene (6 bases). V was pared by 9 bases and J by 5 bases, with 17 bases between. There are 13 residues in the CDR3. CDR1 and CDR2 (germline): LNHDA, SQIVND (reference sequence). CDR3 sequence reads: CASRGQMGDEQYF. The DNA for the CDR3 is TGTGCCAGCCGCGGACAGATGGGCGACGAGCAGTACTTC.

This clonotype has just a few counts. The CDR3 spells CASSLAGLGETQYF. CDR3 coding DNA: TGCGCCAGCAGCTTGGCCGGATTAGGGGAGACCCAGTACTTC. This chain connects TRBV5-1 to TRBJ2-5; no firm D call. Germline V CDR1 and CDR2: SGHRS, YFSETQ. The CDR3 has 14 residues. V gave up 0 bases and J gave up 5 bases, with 11 bases separating them.

This clonotype was detected only a few times. V usage is TRBV6-4 and J usage is TRBJ2-1; 8 positions agree with TRBD2. J lost 2 bases, V lost 8 bases, and 8 bases had no gene match. CDR3 length: 15 residues. From germline, CDR1 is MRHNA and CDR2 SNTAGT. CDR3 coding DNA: TGTGCCAGCCCGAGCGGGAGAGAGCCCTACAATGAGCAGTTCTTC. Translated, it gives CASPSGREPYNEQFF.

The chain combines TRBV7-2 with TRBJ2-2; 11 bases agree with TRBD2. From germline, CDR1 is SGHTA and CDR2 FQGNSA. This CDR3 has 16 residues. The trim removed 6 bases at V and 5 bases at J, leaving 8 bases unmatched. The CDR3 is CASRVAGGPRTGELFF. CDR3 bases: TGTGCCAGCAGAGTAGCGGGAGGGCCGAGGACCGGGGAGCTGTTTTTT.

This clonotype was counted between two and nine times. The rearrangement joins TRBV4-2 to TRBJ2-7; D is possibly TRBD2 (5 bases). Trimming shortened V by 0 bases and J by 3 bases, and 21 bases separated the two germline ends. Germline CDR1 is LGHNA and CDR2 is YNFKEQ. The CDR3 is made up of 18 amino acids. CDR3 loop: CASSQDLADFSSRYEQYF. Here the CDR3 DNA reads TGTGCCAGCAGCCAAGATCTAGCAGACTTTTCCTCGCGCTACGAGCAGTACTTC.

For the CDR3, the DNA is TGTGCCAGCAGCCCCACGGGGCTAGCGGCCCCCAGGGAGACCCAGTACTTC. This encodes CASSPTGLAAPRETQYF. The rearrangement joins TRBV7-9 to TRBJ2-5; 7 nucleotides align to TRBD2. Germline-derived CDR1 and CDR2 are SEHNR and FQNEAQ (reference sequence). The trim removed 5 bases at V and 5 bases at J, leaving 17 bases unmatched. The CDR3 extends over 17 amino acids.

This chain uses TRBV6-6 with TRBJ2-7; 9 bases align to TRBD2. The CDR3 has 13 amino acids. In germline, CDR1 is MNHNY, CDR2 SVGAGI (reference sequence). V gave up 10 bases and J gave up 3 bases; unmatched junction bases: 7. This CDR3 is CAIAPREGYEQYF. In nucleotides, the CDR3 is TGTGCCATCGCCCCGCGGGAGGGCTACGAGCAGTACTTC.

This clonotype was observed a few times. This sequence joins TRBV3-1 and TRBJ2-7; D is undetermined. V lost 3 bases and J 1 base, leaving 7 bases between the germline ends. Germline V CDR1 and CDR2: LGHDT, YNNKEL (reference sequence). The CDR3 consists of 13 residues. CDR3 residues: CASSHGPSYEQYF. CDR3 bases: TGTGCCAGCAGCCATGGGCCGTCCTACGAGCAGTACTTC.

This clonotype has a handful of counts. The V gene is TRBV6-5, the J gene TRBJ1-1; 8 nucleotides match TRBD1. This CDR3 is 13 amino acids long. CDR1 and CDR2 from the germline V gene are MNHEY and SVGAGI. V was pared by 4 bases and J by 6 bases, with 4 bases of the junction left unmatched. The CDR3 is CASSSTGGPEAFF. In DNA form, the CDR3 reads TGTGCCAGCAGTTCAACAGGGGGACCTGAAGCTTTCTTT.

The rearrangement links TRBV18 to TRBJ2-5; possibly TRBD1 for D (5 bases). V lost 6 bases, J lost 5 bases, and 13 bases lay in between. This CDR3 is built from 13 residues. Germline assignment: CDR1 KGHSH and CDR2 LQKENI. The CDR3 bases are TGTGCCAGCTCCGCGTTAGGGGTGGAGACCCAGTACTTC. Its translation is CASSALGVETQYF.

The chain has TRBV29-1 and TRBJ1-1; 8 positions match TRBD1. This CDR3 spans 15 amino acids. Germline trimming cut 4 bases from V and 2 bases from J; bases unmatched to any gene: 9. Germline V gene lookup returns CDR1 SQVTM and CDR2 ANQGSEA. In nucleotides, the CDR3 is TGCAGCGTTGGAGAGGTGGACAGGGCCAACACTGAAGCTTTCTTT. It encodes CSVGEVDRANTEAFF.

This clonotype was counted ten times or more. One end of the junction is discordant with germline, which a read error may explain. The chain carries TRBV5-1 and TRBJ2-7, with 7 bases matching TRBD2. The CDR3 runs 14 residues. Germline CDR1 is SGHRS and CDR2 is YFSETQ. CDR3 in amino acids: CASSFSGISSEQYF. Here the CDR3 DNA reads TGCGCCAGCAGCTTCAGCGGGATTTCCTCCGAGCAGTACTTC.

This chain connects TRBV9 to TRBJ2-5; 7 bases fit TRBD2. The CDR3 length is 17 residues. Germline CDR1 reads SGDLS; CDR2 reads YYNGEE. Trimming cost V 0 bases and J 5 bases; bases outside gene matches: 13. The CDR3 here is CASSVGGGSGNWETQYF. The CDR3 region has the DNA TGTGCCAGCAGCGTAGGGGGTGGGAGCGGGAATTGGGAGACCCAGTACTTC.

This clonotype was found a few times. This chain links TRBV7-9 with TRBJ2-7; no clear D gene. This CDR3 has 15 amino acids. CDR1 and CDR2 (germline): SEHNR, FQNEAQ (reference sequence). With 1 base removed from V and 1 base from J, the gap between germline ends came to 11 bases. Here the CDR3 reads CASSLGSELSYEQYF. DNA of the CDR3: TGTGCCAGCAGCTTAGGGTCAGAGCTATCCTACGAGCAGTACTTC.

As regards this clonotype: Sequence at one end of the junction differs from germline and may be a read error. This rearrangement joins TRBV18 to TRBJ2-7, with 9 positions matching TRBD1. The CDR3 loop spans 13 amino acids. Germline CDR1 and CDR2: KGHSH and LQKENI. In nucleotides, the CDR3 is TGTGCCAGCTCACTGGGACAGGGTCGCCTTACTAGCTTC. Translation: CASSLGQGRLTSF.

The chain has TRBV19 and TRBJ2-6, with 11 bases matching TRBD1. With V trimmed by 2 bases and J by 0 bases, 21 bases remained unmatched. This CDR3 has 24 residues. Germline loops: CDR1 LNHDA, CDR2 SQIVND (reference sequence). CDR3 coding DNA: TGTGCCAGTAGTATAATTGTAGTTAGAATGGGACAGGGGGGACCGAGCTCTGGGGCCAACGTCCTGACTTTC. Protein product: CASSIIVVRMGQGGPSSGANVLTF.

This clonotype was counted a few times. The chain recombines TRBV27 with TRBJ2-1, with 12 bases that match TRBD2. From germline, CDR1 is MNHEY and CDR2 SMNVEV (reference sequence). The CDR3 runs to 16 residues. The V gene end was trimmed by 5 bases and the J gene end by 0 bases; junction bases not matched to a gene: 2. The CDR3 sequence: CASSGLAGSSYNEQFF. The CDR3 DNA is TGTGCCAGCAGTGGACTAGCGGGGAGCTCCTACAATGAGCAGTTCTTC.

This clonotype was counted between two and nine times. The J gene is TRBJ2-1, the V gene TRBV12-3 or TRBV12-4, with TRBD2 identical over 9 bases. This CDR3 is built from 15 residues. Losses at the gene ends were 7 bases for V and 2 bases for J; bases not matched to a gene: 6. The CDR3 loop is CASIRAGGPYNEQFF. CDR3 nucleotides: TGTGCCAGCATTCGGGCGGGAGGGCCCTACAATGAGCAGTTCTTC.

This chain uses TRBV11-2 with TRBJ2-6, with a possible D match to TRBD1 (6 bases). With 5 bases removed from V and 0 bases from J, the gap between germline ends came to 17 bases. The CDR3 extends over 18 amino acids. The germline gives CDR1 SGHAT, CDR2 FQNNGV. As DNA, the CDR3 is TGTGCCAGCAGCCGCAGGACAGTAGTCGGCTCTGGGGCCAACGTCCTGACTTTC. Translating gives CASSRRTVVGSGANVLTF.

This clonotype has at least ten counts. The chain recombines TRBV10-3 with TRBJ2-7; TRBD1 matches 9 bases. The CDR3 has 15 residues. Germline CDR1 ENHRY, CDR2 SYGVKD. The V segment lost 2 bases and the J segment 5 bases; nucleotides outside the gene matches: 7. In nucleotides, the CDR3 is TGTGCCATCAGTGAGCCGGACAGGGGCATCGACGAGCAGTACTTC. Its protein product is CAISEPDRGIDEQYF.

The chain uses TRBV11-3 and TRBJ2-6; 8 nucleotides align to TRBD1. V shed 5 bases and J 3 bases; nucleotides not matched to a gene: 3. The germline V gene has CDR1 SGHNT and CDR2 YENEEA. This CDR3 region has 15 residues. The CDR3 DNA sequence: TGTGCCAGCAGCGTGACAGGGGATGGGGCCAACGTCCTGACTTTC. Amino acid sequence: CASSVTGDGANVLTF.

The chain carries TRBV20-1 and TRBJ2-1, with D possibly matching TRBD2 (6 bases). There are 16 residues in the CDR3. From germline, CDR1 is DFQATT and CDR2 SNEGSKA (reference sequence). V dropped 6 bases and J dropped 0 bases, with 18 bases sitting between them. The CDR3, as DNA: TGCAGTGCCCGAGGAGGGCGGATGAGCTCCTACAATGAGCAGTTCTTC. Protein: CSARGGRMSSYNEQFF.